A selection of T cell receptor beta chains follows, all from one sample in a study of shared clonotypes between healthy human individuals. Only in-frame clones appear in the TCRdb table, and some are missing; sequencing was by immunoSEQ multiplex PCR. The sample has 2 million to 2.5 million clones; approximately 96% are singletons. What was sequenced was naive CD4+ T cells sorted from blood. The receptors were sampled from a man in his late teens or twenties in good health. The CDR3 runs from the conserved cysteine through the conserved F or W. The order of the fields is V gene, J gene, D gene, clone size, CDR3 DNA, CDR3 protein. A D gene is named only where the DNA matches it firmly. The size of a clone is reported for some rows only, either as once, few or many, or as a class for expanded clones.

TRBV6-5	TRBJ2-7	NA	NA	TGTGCCAGCAGTTACTCAGGGGCCGGATCCTACGAGCAGTACTTC	CASSYSGAGSYEQYF
TRBV4-3	TRBJ1-3	TRBD1	NA	TGCGCCAGCAGCCAAGAAGGGACAGTCTCTGGAAACACCATATATTTT	CASSQEGTVSGNTIYF
TRBV6-6	TRBJ2-7	NA	NA	TGTGCCAGCAGTTACCAGGACTCGATATGGCAGTACTTC	CASSYQDSIWQYF
TRBV30	TRBJ2-2	NA	NA	TGTGCCTGGAGTGTACCGCCCGGGGAGCTGTTTTTT	CAWSVPPGELFF
TRBV6-1	TRBJ1-5	NA	few	TGTGCCAGCAGTGAAAGGGGGAATCAGCCCCAGCATTTT	CASSERGNQPQHF
TRBV5-4	TRBJ1-6	NA	NA	TGTGCCAGCAGCTCCCAAGGGGAGAATTCACCCCTCCACTTT	CASSSQGENSPLHF
TRBV5-1	TRBJ1-2	TRBD1	once	TGCGCCAGCAGCTCCCAGGGGGGGAACTATGGCTACACCTTC	CASSSQGGNYGYTF
TRBV5-1	TRBJ1-5	NA	NA	TGCGCCAGCAGCTTCGGGGAGAGTGGTGGTCAGCCCCAGCATTTT	CASSFGESGGQPQHF
TRBV5-1	TRBJ1-1	TRBD1	NA	TGCGCCAGCAGCCCACCGGGACAGGGGACCCCCCTCACTGAAGCTTTCTTT	CASSPPGQGTPLTEAFF
TRBV9	TRBJ2-7	TRBD2	NA	TGTGCCAGCACCCGTAGCGGGAGTTCGTCCTACGAGCAGTACTTC	CASTRSGSSSYEQYF